The present entry profiles one T cell receptor beta chain with its context. The source of the sample is a study of shared clonotypes between healthy human individuals. Repertoires were generated with immunoSEQ multiplex PCR, while TCRdb's copy carries only in-frame clones and drops some. The sample has 2.5 million or so clones; approximately 90% are singletons. CDR3 length: 14 amino acids. Germline CDR1 SGHVS, CDR2 FNYEAQ. With 6 bases removed from V and 3 bases from J, the gap between germline ends came to 14 bases. This clonotype was sampled from a man aged 18-30 years in good health. The V gene is TRBV7-6, the J gene TRBJ2-5, with D tentatively TRBD2 (5 bases). Input material: naive CD4+ T cells sorted from blood. Subset reported: CD45RA+ positively selected. CDR3 nucleotide sequence: TGTGCCAGCAGTACCGCCGGGAAAAAAGAGACCCAGTACTTC. Translating it yields CASSTAGKKETQYF.